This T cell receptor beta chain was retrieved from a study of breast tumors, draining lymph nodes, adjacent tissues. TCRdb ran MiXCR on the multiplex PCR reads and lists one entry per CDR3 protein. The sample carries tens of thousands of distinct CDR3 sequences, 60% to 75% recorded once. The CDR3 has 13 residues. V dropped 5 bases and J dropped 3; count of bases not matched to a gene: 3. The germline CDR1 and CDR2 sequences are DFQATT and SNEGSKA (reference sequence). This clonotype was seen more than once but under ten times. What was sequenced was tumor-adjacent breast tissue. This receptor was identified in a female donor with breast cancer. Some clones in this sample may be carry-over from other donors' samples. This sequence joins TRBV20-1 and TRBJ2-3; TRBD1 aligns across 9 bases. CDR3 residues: CSAHGTGTDTQYF. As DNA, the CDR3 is TGCAGTGCTCACGGGACAGGGACAGATACGCAGTATTTT.